This T cell receptor beta chain appears in the sequencing data of a study of PD-L1 blockade in urothelial cancer. About the study: Bladder-origin urothelial cancer in males described about 85% of the 29 patients. The median number of T cells present in blood samples was fewer than 150,000.

Synthetic TCR analog templates were added to each PCR reaction. The repertoire was sequenced with immunoSEQ multiplex PCR; TCRdb's copy has only in-frame clones and lacks some. Of around 60,000 clones in the sample, 81% were seen once. Stated time point: pretreatment peripheral blood. Study-level results: Patients with durable benefit had greater blood expansion of tumor-associated TCR clones 3 weeks into treatment.

From germline, CDR1 is SNHLY and CDR2 FYNNEI. Trimming removed 8 bases from V and 2 bases from J, with 2 bases in between. The CDR3 sequence is 10 residues long. To note about this clone: The antigen remains undetermined.

The gene calls are TRBV2 and TRBJ2-3; D is uncertain. The receptor's source is a man aged 70 or older with urothelial cancer. The material was PBMCs, obtained around atezolizumab (anti-PD-L1) treatment. In DNA, the CDR3 is TGTGCCAGCTACACAGATACGCAGTATTTT. Amino acids: CASYTDTQYF.